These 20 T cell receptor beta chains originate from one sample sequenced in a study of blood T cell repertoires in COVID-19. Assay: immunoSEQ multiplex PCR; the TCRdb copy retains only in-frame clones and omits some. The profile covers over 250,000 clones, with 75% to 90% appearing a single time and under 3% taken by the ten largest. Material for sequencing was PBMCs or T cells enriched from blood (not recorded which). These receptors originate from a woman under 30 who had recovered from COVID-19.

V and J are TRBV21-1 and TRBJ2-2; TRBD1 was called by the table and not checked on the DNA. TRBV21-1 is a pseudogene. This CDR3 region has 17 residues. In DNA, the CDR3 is TGTGCCAGCAGCAAAGCGGGGGAAGGGGGTTGCACCGGGGAGCTGTTTTTT. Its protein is CASSKAGEGGCTGELFF.

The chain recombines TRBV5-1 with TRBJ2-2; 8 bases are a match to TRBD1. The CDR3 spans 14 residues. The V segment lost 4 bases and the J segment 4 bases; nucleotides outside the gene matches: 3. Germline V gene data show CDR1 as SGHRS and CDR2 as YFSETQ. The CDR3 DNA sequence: TGCGCCAGCAGCGCGACAGGGGCCACCGGGGAGCTGTTTTTT. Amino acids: CASSATGATGELFF. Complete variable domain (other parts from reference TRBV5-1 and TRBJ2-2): KAGVTQTPRYLIKTRGQQVTLSCSPISGHRSVSWYQQTPGQGLQFLFEYFSETQRNKGNFPGRFSGRQFSNSRSEMNVSTLELGDSALYLCASSATGATGELFFGEGSRLTVL.

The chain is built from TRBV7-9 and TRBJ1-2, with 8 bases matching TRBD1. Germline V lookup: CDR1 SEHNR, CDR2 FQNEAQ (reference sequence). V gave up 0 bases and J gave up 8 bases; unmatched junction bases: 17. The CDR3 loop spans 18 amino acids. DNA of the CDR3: TGTGCCAGCAGCTTAGCCCCTAACAGGGGGTATGTGGAAGAGGGCTACACCTTC. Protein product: CASSLAPNRGYVEEGYTF.

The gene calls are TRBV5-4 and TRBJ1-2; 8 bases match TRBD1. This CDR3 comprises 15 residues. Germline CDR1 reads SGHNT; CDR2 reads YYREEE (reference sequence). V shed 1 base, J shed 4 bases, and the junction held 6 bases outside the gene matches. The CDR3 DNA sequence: TGTGCCAGCAGCTTGTCCGGGACAGGTGGCTATGGCTACACCTTC. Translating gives CASSLSGTGGYGYTF.

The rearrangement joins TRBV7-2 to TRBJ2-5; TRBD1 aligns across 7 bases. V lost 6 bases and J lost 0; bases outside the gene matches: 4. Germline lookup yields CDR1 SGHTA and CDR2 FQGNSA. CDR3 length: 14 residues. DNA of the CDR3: TGTGCCAGCAGACCCGACAGGGACCAAGAGACCCAGTACTTC. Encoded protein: CASRPDRDQETQYF.

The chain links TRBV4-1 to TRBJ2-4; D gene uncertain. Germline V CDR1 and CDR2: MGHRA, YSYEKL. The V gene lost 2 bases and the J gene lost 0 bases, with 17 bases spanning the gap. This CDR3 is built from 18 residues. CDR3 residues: CASSQQPPQNLAKNIQYF. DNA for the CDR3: TGCGCCAGCAGCCAACAACCGCCGCAGAATCTAGCCAAAAACATTCAGTACTTC.

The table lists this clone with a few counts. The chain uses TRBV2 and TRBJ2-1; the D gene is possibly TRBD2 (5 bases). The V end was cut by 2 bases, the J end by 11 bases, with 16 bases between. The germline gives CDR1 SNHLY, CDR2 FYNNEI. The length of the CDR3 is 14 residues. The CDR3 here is CASSEIMTTRQQFF. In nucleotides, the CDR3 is TGTGCCAGCAGTGAAATAATGACTACCCGCCAGCAGTTCTTC.

The CDR3 spells CASSRFGGRETQYF. CDR3 bases: TGTGCCAGTAGTAGGTTTGGAGGGAGGGAGACCCAGTACTTC. The V and J genes are TRBV19 and TRBJ2-5, with D tentatively TRBD2 (6 bases). The V gene's germline CDR1 is LNHDA and CDR2 SQIVND (reference sequence). The CDR3 is 14 amino acids. With 4 bases removed from V and 5 bases from J, the gap between germline ends came to 14 bases.

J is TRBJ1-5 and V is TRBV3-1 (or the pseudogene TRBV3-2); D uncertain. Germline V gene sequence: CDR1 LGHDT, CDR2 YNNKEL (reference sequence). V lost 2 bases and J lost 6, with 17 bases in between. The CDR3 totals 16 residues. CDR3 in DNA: TGTGCCAGCAGCCAAAAGGGTCGCCTCGGGAGTCAGCCCCAGCATTTT. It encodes CASSQKGRLGSQPQHF.

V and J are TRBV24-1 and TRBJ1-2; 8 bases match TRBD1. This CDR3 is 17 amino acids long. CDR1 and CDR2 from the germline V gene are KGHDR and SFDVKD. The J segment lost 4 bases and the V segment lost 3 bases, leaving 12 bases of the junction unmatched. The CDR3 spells CATSDGTGSTTAYGYTF. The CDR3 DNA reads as TGTGCCACCAGTGATGGGACAGGAAGTACTACGGCCTATGGCTACACCTTC.

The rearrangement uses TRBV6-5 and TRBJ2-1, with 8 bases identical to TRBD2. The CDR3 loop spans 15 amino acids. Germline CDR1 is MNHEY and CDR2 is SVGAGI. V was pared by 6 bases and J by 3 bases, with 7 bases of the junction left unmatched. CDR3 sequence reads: CASSGGSGGYNEQFF. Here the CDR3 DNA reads TGTGCCAGCAGCGGAGGGAGCGGGGGCTACAATGAGCAGTTCTTC.

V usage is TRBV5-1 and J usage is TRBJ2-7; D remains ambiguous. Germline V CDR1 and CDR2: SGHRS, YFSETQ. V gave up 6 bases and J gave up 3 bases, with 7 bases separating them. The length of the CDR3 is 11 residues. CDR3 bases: TGCGCCAGCACCTCGGGCTACGAGCAGTACTTC. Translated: CASTSGYEQYF. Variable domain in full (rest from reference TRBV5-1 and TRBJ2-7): KAGVTQTPRYLIKTRGQQVTLSCSPISGHRSVSWYQQTPGQGLQFLFEYFSETQRNKGNFPGRFSGRQFSNSRSEMNVSTLELGDSALYLCASTSGYEQYFGPGTRLTVT.

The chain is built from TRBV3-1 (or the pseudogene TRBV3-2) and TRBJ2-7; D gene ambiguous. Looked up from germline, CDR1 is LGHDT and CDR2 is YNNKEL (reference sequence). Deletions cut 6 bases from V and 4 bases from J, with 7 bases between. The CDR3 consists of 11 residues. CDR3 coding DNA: TGTGCCAGCAGTTACAGATACGAGCAGTACTTC. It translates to CASSYRYEQYF.

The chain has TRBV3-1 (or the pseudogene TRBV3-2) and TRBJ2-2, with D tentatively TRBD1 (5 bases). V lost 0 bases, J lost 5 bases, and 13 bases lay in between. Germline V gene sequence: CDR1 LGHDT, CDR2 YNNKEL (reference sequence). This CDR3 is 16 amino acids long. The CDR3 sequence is CASSQDGGAGTGELFF. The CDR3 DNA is TGTGCCAGCAGCCAAGATGGTGGGGCAGGGACCGGGGAGCTGTTTTTT.

CDR3 amino acids: CATKGAGLAGREQYF. Here the CDR3 DNA reads TGTGCCACCAAAGGTGCGGGACTAGCAGGGAGGGAGCAGTACTTC. The chain joins TRBV6-5 to TRBJ2-7, with TRBD2 identical over 9 bases. V trimming: 10 bases; J trimming: 7 bases; junction bases outside the gene matches: 17. Germline V lookup: CDR1 MNHEY, CDR2 SVGAGI. There are 15 residues in the CDR3.

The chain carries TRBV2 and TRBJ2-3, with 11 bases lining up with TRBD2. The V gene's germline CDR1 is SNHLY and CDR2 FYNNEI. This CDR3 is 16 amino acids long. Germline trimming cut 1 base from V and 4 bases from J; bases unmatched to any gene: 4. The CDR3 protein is CASSEEGGLAADTQYF. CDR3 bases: TGTGCCAGCAGTGAAGAGGGGGGACTAGCGGCAGATACGCAGTATTTT.

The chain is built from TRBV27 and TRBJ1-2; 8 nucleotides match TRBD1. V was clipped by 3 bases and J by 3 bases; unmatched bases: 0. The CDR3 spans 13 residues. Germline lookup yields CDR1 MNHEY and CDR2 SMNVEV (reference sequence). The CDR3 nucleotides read TGTGCCAGCAGTTTGACAGGGGACTATGGCTACACCTTC. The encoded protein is CASSLTGDYGYTF.

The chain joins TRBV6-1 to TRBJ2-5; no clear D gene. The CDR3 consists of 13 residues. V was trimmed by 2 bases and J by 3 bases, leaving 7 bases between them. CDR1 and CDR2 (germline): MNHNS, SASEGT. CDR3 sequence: CASSELVEETQYF. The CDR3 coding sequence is TGTGCCAGCAGTGAACTAGTGGAAGAGACCCAGTACTTC.

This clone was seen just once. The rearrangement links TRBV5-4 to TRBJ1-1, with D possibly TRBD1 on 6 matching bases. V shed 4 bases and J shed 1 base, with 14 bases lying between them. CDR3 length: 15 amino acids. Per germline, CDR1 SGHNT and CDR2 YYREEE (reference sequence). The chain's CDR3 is CASSPTGHRNTEAFF. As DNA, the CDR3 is TGTGCCAGCAGCCCTACGGGACATCGGAACACTGAAGCTTTCTTT.

The CDR3 loop reads CASSLAGLGGNTIYF. The CDR3 nucleotides read TGCGCCAGCAGCTTGGCCGGACTTGGTGGAAACACCATATATTTT. The chain employs TRBV5-1 and TRBJ1-3, with no clear D. The CDR3 contains 15 residues. CDR1 is SGHRS, CDR2 YFSETQ, per germline. Deletions cut 0 bases from V and 3 bases from J, with 10 bases between.